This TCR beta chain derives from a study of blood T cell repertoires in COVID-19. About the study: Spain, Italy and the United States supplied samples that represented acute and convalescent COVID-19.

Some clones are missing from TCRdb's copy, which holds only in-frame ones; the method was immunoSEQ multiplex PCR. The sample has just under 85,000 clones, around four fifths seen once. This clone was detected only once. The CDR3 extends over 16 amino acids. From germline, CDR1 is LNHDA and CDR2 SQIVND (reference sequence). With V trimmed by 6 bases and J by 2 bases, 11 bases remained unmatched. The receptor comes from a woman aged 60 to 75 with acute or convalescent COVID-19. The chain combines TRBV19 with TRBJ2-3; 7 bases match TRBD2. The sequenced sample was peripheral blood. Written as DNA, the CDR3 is TGTGCCAGTAGGTTAGGGGCTAGCGGAACCACAGATACGCAGTATTTT. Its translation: CASRLGASGTTDTQYF.